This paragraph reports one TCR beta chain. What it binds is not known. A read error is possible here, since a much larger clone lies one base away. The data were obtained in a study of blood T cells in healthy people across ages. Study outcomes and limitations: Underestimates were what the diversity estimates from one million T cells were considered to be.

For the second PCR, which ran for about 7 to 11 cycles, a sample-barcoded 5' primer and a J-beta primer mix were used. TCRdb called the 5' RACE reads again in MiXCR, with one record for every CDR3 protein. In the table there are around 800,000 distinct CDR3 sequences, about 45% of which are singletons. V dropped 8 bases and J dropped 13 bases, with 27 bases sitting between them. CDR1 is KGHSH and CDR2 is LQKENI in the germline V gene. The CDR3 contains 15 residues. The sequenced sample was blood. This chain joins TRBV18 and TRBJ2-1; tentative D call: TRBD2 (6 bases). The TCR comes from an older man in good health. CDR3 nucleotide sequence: TGTGCCAGCAGGAGCGGCGGGGAAAAGACTGAGACCCAGTTCTTC. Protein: CASRSGGEKTETQFF.